This TCR beta chain stems from a study of blood T cell repertoires in COVID-19. Background on the study: PBMCs, B-cell-depleted T cells, or T cells were the source of the cDNA or gDNA that made up the material.

The CDR3 sequence is 14 residues long. V was shortened by 6 bases and J by 4 bases, with 16 bases between the two germline ends. The germline V gene encodes CDR1 LGHNT and CDR2 FRNRAP. Repertoires were generated with immunoSEQ multiplex PCR, while TCRdb's copy carries only in-frame clones and drops some. The sample has 150,000 to 190,000 clones, 76% seen once; the top ten hold about 3.8%. The chain couples TRBV12-5 to TRBJ2-7; perhaps TRBD1 as D (5 bases). Material for sequencing was peripheral blood. The origin of this receptor is a woman aged 80 or over with acute or convalescent COVID-19. The CDR3: CASGTSPDTYEQYF. Written as DNA, the CDR3 is TGTGCTAGTGGAACCTCCCCGGACACTTACGAGCAGTACTTC.